Listed below are T cell receptor beta chains from one sample, sequenced in a study of cytomegalovirus exposure and HLA in healthy donors. Clones were sequenced by immunoSEQ multiplex PCR, and TCRdb holds only the in-frame ones, with some missing. The top ten clones hold about 1.6% of a sample with 55,000 to 65,000 clones, around 83% of them seen once. Input material: PBMCs. These receptors came from a human donor in good health. The CDR3 runs from the conserved cysteine through the conserved F or W. The D gene is left open where the match is weak. A clone size is listed for some rows: how often the clone was seen (once, few, many), or a class if it is expanded.

once	TRBD1	TRBV4-1	TRBJ2-3	CASSQVVVIGQGNTDTQYF	TGCGCCAGCAGCCAAGTGGTCGTAATCGGACAGGGAAACACAGATACGCAGTATTTT
NA	NA	TRBV19	TRBJ1-1	CASDTLGRGSTEAFF	TGTGCCAGCGATACCTTAGGGAGGGGCTCCACTGAAGCTTTCTTT
once	NA	TRBV28	TRBJ1-2	CASSLLGSKRYGYTF	TGTGCCAGCAGTTTATTGGGCAGTAAACGCTATGGCTACACCTTC
once	NA	TRBV6-6	TRBJ2-2	CASSLTVTGELFF	TGTGCCAGCAGTTTGACTGTCACCGGGGAGCTGTTTTTT
NA	NA	TRBV29-1	TRBJ1-4	CSVDPGNEKLFF	TGCAGCGTTGACCCAGGGAATGAAAAACTGTTTTTT
NA	NA	TRBV9	TRBJ1-6	CASSPGISPLHF	TGTGCCAGCAGCCCCGGGATTTCACCCCTCCACTTT
NA	TRBD2	TRBV7-2	TRBJ2-3	CASSYGTSGSTDTQYF	TGTGCCAGCAGTTATGGAACTAGCGGGAGCACAGATACGCAGTATTTT
NA	NA	TRBV10-2	TRBJ2-1	CASSPNNYNEQFF	TGCGCCAGCAGCCCAAACAACTACAATGAGCAGTTCTTC
NA	TRBD1	TRBV4-3	TRBJ2-2	CASSQEGAGGGGELFF	TGCGCCAGCAGCCAAGAAGGGGCAGGGGGTGGCGGGGAGCTGTTTTTT
NA	NA	TRBV5-5	TRBJ1-1	CASSLAQVGVTEAFF	TGTGCCAGCAGCTTGGCCCAAGTCGGAGTCACTGAAGCTTTCTTT
NA	TRBD1	TRBV29-1	TRBJ2-7	CSARDRDGGEQYF	TGCAGCGCCCGGGACAGGGACGGAGGCGAGCAGTACTTC
once	TRBD2	TRBV7-9	TRBJ2-7	CSSRGTSGRPVSYEQYF	TGTTCCAGCAGGGGGACTAGCGGGAGGCCCGTCTCCTACGAGCAGTACTTC
few	TRBD2	TRBV9	TRBJ2-1	CASSVRGDYNEQFF	TGTGCCAGCAGCGTCCGGGGGGACTACAATGAGCAGTTCTTC
NA	NA	TRBV6-1	TRBJ2-4	CASSEASQNIQYF	TGTGCCAGCAGTGAAGCCTCCCAAAACATTCAGTACTTC
once	NA	TRBV6-1	TRBJ1-2	CASSERGYGYTF	TGTGCCAGCAGTGAACGGGGGTATGGCTACACCTTC
NA	NA	TRBV6-1	TRBJ1-3	CASRISSGNTIYF	TGTGCCAGCAGGATTAGCTCTGGAAACACCATATATTTT
NA	TRBD2	TRBV10-1	TRBJ2-3	CASSVGTSDTQYF	TGCGCCAGCAGTGTCGGGACTAGCGATACGCAGTATTTT
NA	TRBD2	TRBV4-3	TRBJ2-5	CASSQAPSGGAWETQYF	TGCGCCAGCAGCCAAGCCCCTAGCGGGGGGGCTTGGGAGACCCAGTACTTC
NA	TRBD1	TRBV6-5	TRBJ1-5	CASSRTGVLYQPQHF	TGTGCCAGCAGTAGGACAGGGGTTCTGTATCAGCCCCAGCATTTT
NA	NA	TRBV5-1	TRBJ1-3	CASSHGRGSGNTIYF	TGCGCCAGCAGCCACGGGCGGGGCTCTGGAAACACCATATATTTT
once	NA	TRBV19	TRBJ1-1	CASRQDGRPNTEAFF	TGTGCCAGTAGACAGGACGGACGGCCGAACACTGAAGCTTTCTTT
NA	NA	TRBV19	TRBJ1-2	CASSISATVYGYTF	TGTGCCAGTAGTATAAGCGCGACAGTCTATGGCTACACCTTC
NA	NA	TRBV9	TRBJ2-1	CASSVGSLSQQFF	TGTGCCAGCAGCGTAGGAAGTCTAAGCCAGCAGTTCTTC
NA	NA	TRBV18	TRBJ1-1	CASSLHGRGDTEAFF	TGTGCCAGCTCACTACACGGCAGGGGTGACACTGAAGCTTTCTTT
NA	TRBD1	TRBV29-1	TRBJ2-3	CSVAPPGQGMGDTQYF	TGCAGCGTTGCTCCACCGGGACAGGGTATGGGAGATACGCAGTATTTT
NA	NA	TRBV19	TRBJ2-5	CASSLTRFETQYF	TGTGCCAGTAGCCTTACTAGATTTGAGACCCAGTACTTC
NA	NA	TRBV19	TRBJ2-2	CASTKGHWNTGELFF	TGTGCCAGTACCAAGGGACACTGGAACACCGGGGAGCTGTTTTTT
NA	TRBD2	TRBV28	TRBJ2-7	CASELAGAIYEQYF	TGTGCCAGCGAACTAGCGGGGGCAATCTACGAGCAGTACTTC
NA	TRBD1	TRBV11-2	TRBJ2-7	CASSKRTGPYEQYF	TGTGCCAGCAGCAAGAGGACAGGGCCCTACGAGCAGTACTTC
NA	TRBD1	TRBV4-3	TRBJ1-2	CASSQDSRDSYGYTF	TGCGCCAGCAGCCAAGATAGTCGGGACAGCTATGGCTACACCTTC
NA	TRBD2	TRBV5-1	TRBJ2-2	CASSFSGTTNTGELFF	TGCGCCAGCAGCTTTTCCGGGACTACAAATACCGGGGAGCTGTTTTTT
NA	TRBD2	TRBV4-3	TRBJ2-2	CASRRSGSGTGELFF	TGCGCCAGCAGGAGAAGCGGGAGTGGCACCGGGGAGCTGTTTTTT
few	NA	TRBV15	TRBJ1-1	CATSRDRAGANTEAFF	TGTGCCACCAGCAGAGATCGGGCGGGGGCGAACACTGAAGCTTTCTTT
once	NA	TRBV29-1	TRBJ2-2	CSVERGAGELFF	TGCAGCGTTGAAAGGGGCGCCGGGGAGCTGTTTTTT
NA	NA	TRBV6-1	TRBJ2-7	CASSRLADSSYEQYF	TGTGCCAGCAGCCGTCTGGCGGACAGCTCCTACGAGCAGTACTTC
NA	TRBD1	TRBV4-2	TRBJ2-1	CASSQDRESYNEQFF	TGTGCCAGCAGCCAGGACAGGGAGTCCTACAATGAGCAGTTCTTC
NA	TRBD1	TRBV30	TRBJ1-1	CAWSFSPTLQGASTEAFF	TGTGCCTGGAGTTTTTCCCCTACCTTACAGGGGGCAAGCACTGAAGCTTTCTTT
NA	NA	TRBV29-1	TRBJ2-7	CSVAGGIYGEQYF	TGCAGCGTTGCCGGCGGGATATATGGCGAGCAGTACTTC
NA	TRBD1	TRBV7-2	TRBJ2-7	CASSSLYRGTGNEQYF	TGTGCCAGCAGCTCACTCTACCGAGGGACAGGGAACGAGCAGTACTTC
NA	NA	TRBV15	TRBJ2-1	CATSRDGVGYNEQFF	TGTGCCACCAGCAGAGACGGGGTTGGATACAATGAGCAGTTCTTC
NA	NA	TRBV6-1	TRBJ1-2	CASSEATRHYGYTF	TGTGCCAGCAGTGAAGCGACTCGTCACTATGGCTACACCTTC
NA	NA	TRBV4-3	TRBJ2-1	CASRKGYPSYNEQFF	TGCGCCAGCAGGAAGGGGTACCCAAGCTACAATGAGCAGTTCTTC
NA	NA	TRBV5-1	TRBJ1-2	CASSLSFFWRGSHGYTF	TGCGCCAGCAGCTTGAGTTTTTTCTGGAGAGGGTCGCATGGCTACACCTTC
NA	NA	TRBV7-9	TRBJ2-7	CSSSVWGGGVWYF	TGTTCCAGCAGCGTATGGGGCGGCGGGGTGTGGTACTTC
once	TRBD1	TRBV15	TRBJ1-2	CATSRGRGLLYGYTF	TGTGCCACCAGCAGAGGCAGGGGGCTTCTCTATGGCTACACCTTC
NA	NA	TRBV4-3	TRBJ1-1	CASSQAIPGEAFF	TGCGCCAGCAGCCAAGCGATTCCCGGGGAAGCTTTCTTT
NA	TRBD2	TRBV13	TRBJ2-7	CASSFLGLAREQYF	TGTGCCAGCAGCTTTTTAGGACTAGCTCGCGAGCAGTACTTC
few	NA	TRBV7-8	TRBJ2-1	CASSTLRRGSSNEQFF	TGTGCCAGCAGCACCCTACGTAGGGGCTCTTCCAATGAGCAGTTCTTC
NA	TRBD1	TRBV4-1	TRBJ1-3	CASSHRDRAGNTIYF	TGCGCCAGCAGCCACAGAGACAGGGCTGGAAACACCATATATTTT
NA	TRBD1	TRBV7-2	TRBJ1-1	CASRKGQGTTEAFF	TGTGCCAGCAGAAAGGGACAGGGGACGACTGAAGCTTTCTTT
few	NA	TRBV11-3	TRBJ1-5	CASSLVQISQPQHF	TGTGCCAGCAGCTTAGTACAAATAAGTCAGCCCCAGCATTTT
NA	TRBD2	TRBV5-1	TRBJ2-2	CASSTGGNGELFF	TGCGCCAGCAGCACCGGGGGGAACGGGGAGCTGTTTTTT
NA	TRBD2	TRBV10-3	TRBJ2-1	CAISESQSVGAGGSGEQFF	TGTGCCATCAGTGAGTCACAATCGGTCGGCGCGGGAGGGTCAGGTGAGCAGTTCTTC
NA	NA	TRBV27	TRBJ1-1	CASGHLSDTEAFF	TGTGCCAGCGGACATCTGTCGGACACTGAAGCTTTCTTT